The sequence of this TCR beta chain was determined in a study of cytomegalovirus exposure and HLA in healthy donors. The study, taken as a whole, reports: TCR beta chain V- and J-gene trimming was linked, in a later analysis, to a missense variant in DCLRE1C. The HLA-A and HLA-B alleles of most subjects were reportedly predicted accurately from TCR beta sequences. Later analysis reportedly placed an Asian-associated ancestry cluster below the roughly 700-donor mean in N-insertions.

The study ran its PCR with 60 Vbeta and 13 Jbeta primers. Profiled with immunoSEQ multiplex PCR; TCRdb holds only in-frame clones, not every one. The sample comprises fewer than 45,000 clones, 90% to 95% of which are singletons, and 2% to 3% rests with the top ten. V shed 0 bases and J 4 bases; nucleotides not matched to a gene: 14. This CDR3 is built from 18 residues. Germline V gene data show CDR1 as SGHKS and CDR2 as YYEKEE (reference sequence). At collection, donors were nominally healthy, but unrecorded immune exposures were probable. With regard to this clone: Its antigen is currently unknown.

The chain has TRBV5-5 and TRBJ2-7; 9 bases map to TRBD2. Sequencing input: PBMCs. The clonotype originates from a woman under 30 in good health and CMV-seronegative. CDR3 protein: CASSLGRGGSGSLYEQYF. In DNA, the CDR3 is TGTGCCAGCAGCTTGGGTCGCGGTGGTAGCGGGAGTCTTTACGAGCAGTACTTC.